These 26 T cell receptor beta chains were all obtained from the same sample, sequenced in a study of cytomegalovirus exposure and HLA in healthy donors. Vbeta (60) and Jbeta (13) primers were used in the PCR. Generated by immunoSEQ multiplex PCR, the TCRdb table keeps only in-frame clones and is missing some. The specimen's table records about 48,000 clones. Sequencing input: PBMCs. Receptor source: a male donor in good health and CMV-seropositive.

This rearrangement joins TRBV5-6 to TRBJ2-3; 11 bases agree with TRBD1. This CDR3 comprises 15 residues. Germline CDR1 SGHDT, CDR2 YYEEEE. With V trimmed by 4 bases and J by 6 bases, 7 bases remained unmatched. CDR3 residues: CASSPGQGAFDTQYF. The CDR3 DNA is TGTGCCAGCAGCCCCGGACAGGGGGCTTTTGATACGCAGTATTTT.

The chain has TRBV4-3 and TRBJ1-2, with a weak D call TRBD1 (5 bases). Trimming removed 0 bases from V and 6 bases from J, with 11 bases in between. The CDR3 covers 14 residues. From germline, CDR1 is LGHNA and CDR2 YSLEER. Written as DNA, the CDR3 is TGCGCCAGCAGCCAAGAGTGGACAAAGGATGGCTACACCTTC. It specifies CASSQEWTKDGYTF.

V usage is TRBV2 and J usage is TRBJ1-2, with D possibly TRBD1 on 6 matching bases. This CDR3 region has 14 residues. From germline, CDR1 is SNHLY and CDR2 FYNNEI. The germline V and J ends were trimmed by 4 bases and 7 bases, with 16 bases remaining between them. For the CDR3, the DNA is TGTGCCAGCAGTGGGGACGCGGGCAGGGGTGGCTACACCTTC. This codes for CASSGDAGRGGYTF.

This chain uses TRBV7-2 with TRBJ1-1; unclear D gene. Trimming left V 5 bases short and J 2 bases short, with 15 bases between. Germline CDR1 is SGHTA and CDR2 is FQGNSA. The CDR3 sequence is 15 residues long. The CDR3 sequence: CASSPEQSFNTEAFF. The CDR3 nucleotides read TGTGCCAGCAGCCCCGAACAGAGTTTTAACACTGAAGCTTTCTTT.

This chain joins TRBV4-2 and TRBJ2-3; D is unclear. Trimming removed 0 bases from V and 6 bases from J, with 7 bases in between. The CDR3 consists of 13 residues. Germline V gene data show CDR1 as LGHNA and CDR2 as YNFKEQ. As DNA, the CDR3 is TGTGCCAGCAGCCAAGATGCCGGGGATACGCAGTATTTT. Translation gives CASSQDAGDTQYF.

This chain connects TRBV30 to TRBJ2-3; maybe TRBD2 (6 bases). The CDR3 consists of 15 residues. Trimming shortened V by 3 bases and J by 2 bases, and 15 bases separated the two germline ends. CDR1 is GTSNPN, CDR2 SVGIG, per germline (reference sequence). Written as DNA, the CDR3 is TGTGCCTGGAGCTTTGGAGGGGCAACCACAGATACGCAGTATTTT. This gives the protein CAWSFGGATTDTQYF.

The V call is TRBV4-2, the J call TRBJ2-1, with 9 bases lining up with TRBD2. There are 17 residues in the CDR3. The ends lost 3 bases at V and 7 bases at J; junction bases unmatched: 13. CDR1 and CDR2 from the germline V gene are LGHNA and YNFKEQ. CDR3: CASSHASGGMGTNEQFF. The DNA for the CDR3 is TGTGCCAGCAGCCATGCGAGCGGGGGGATGGGTACAAATGAGCAGTTCTTC.

The chain uses TRBV5-6 and TRBJ2-1; TRBD2 is a possible D gene (6 bases). V was clipped by 1 base and J by 8 bases, with 7 bases between them. The CDR3 length is 12 residues. Germline CDR1 is SGHDT and CDR2 is YYEEEE. Here the CDR3 reads CASSLWGDEQFF. The CDR3 coding sequence is TGTGCCAGCAGCTTGTGGGGGGATGAGCAGTTCTTC.

The J gene is TRBJ1-2, the V gene TRBV4-2; D is perhaps TRBD1 (5 bases). The CDR3 loop spans 17 amino acids. V was cut by 0 bases and J by 4 bases, with 18 bases left in between. CDR1 and CDR2 (germline): LGHNA, YNFKEQ. The CDR3 region has the DNA TGTGCCAGCAGCCAAGATCGGGGGAACCCGTCCCTCTATGGCTACACCTTC. Its translation is CASSQDRGNPSLYGYTF.

The V gene is TRBV7-9, the J gene TRBJ2-2; 7 bases are a match to TRBD2. Looked up from germline, CDR1 is SEHNR and CDR2 is FQNEAQ (reference sequence). After removal of 5 bases from V and 0 bases from J, the junction contained 3 bases not matched to a gene. The CDR3 covers 15 residues. The CDR3 nucleotides are TGTGCCAGCAGCCGCGGGGGTACGAACACCGGGGAGCTGTTTTTT. It translates to CASSRGGTNTGELFF.

V gene TRBV18 combines with J gene TRBJ2-7, with TRBD2 matching 7 bases. Losses at the gene ends were 5 bases for V and 6 bases for J; bases not matched to a gene: 7. This CDR3 has 13 residues. Germline values: CDR1 KGHSH, CDR2 LQKENI. The CDR3 here is CASSGLADSEQYF. DNA for the CDR3: TGTGCCAGCTCAGGGCTAGCGGATTCCGAGCAGTACTTC.

The chain combines TRBV9 with TRBJ1-3; a weak D match, TRBD1 (5 bases). The CDR3 covers 15 residues. V was trimmed by 0 bases and J by 0 bases, leaving 7 bases between them. The V gene's germline CDR1 is SGDLS and CDR2 YYNGEE. The CDR3 spells CASSVVDSSGNTIYF. CDR3 nucleotide sequence: TGTGCCAGCAGCGTAGTTGACAGCTCTGGAAACACCATATATTTT.

V and J are TRBV5-1 and TRBJ2-1, with 12 bases fitting TRBD2. The ends lost 4 bases at V and 9 bases at J; junction bases unmatched: 11. In germline, CDR1 is SGHRS, CDR2 YFSETQ. The CDR3 totals 16 residues. The CDR3: CASSAVPSGGASEQFF. CDR3 sequence (DNA): TGCGCCAGCAGCGCGGTGCCTAGCGGGGGGGCCTCTGAGCAGTTCTTC.

The V call is TRBV6-6, the J call TRBJ1-4; TRBD1 matches at 9 bases. Germline values: CDR1 MNHNY, CDR2 SVGAGI (reference sequence). The CDR3 spans 16 residues. V was pared by 2 bases and J by 5 bases, with 6 bases of the junction left unmatched. The CDR3 loop reads CASSYRTGGANEKLFF. Here the CDR3 DNA reads TGTGCCAGCAGTTACCGAACAGGGGGCGCGAATGAAAAACTGTTTTTT.

This chain links TRBV6-5 with TRBJ1-1; no definite D call. Trimming removed 6 bases at V and 1 base at J, with 9 bases between. CDR1 and CDR2 (germline): MNHEY, SVGAGI. The CDR3 consists of 13 residues. The CDR3 DNA is TGTGCCAGCAGCCACTACGGGAACACTGAAGCTTTCTTT. Protein product: CASSHYGNTEAFF.

This chain uses TRBV19 with TRBJ1-5, with D perhaps matching TRBD1 (5 bases). This CDR3 region has 18 residues. Trimming removed 3 bases at V and 0 bases at J, with 18 bases between. The germline CDR1 and CDR2 sequences are LNHDA and SQIVND (reference sequence). The CDR3 loop reads CASSILTGRVYSNQPQHF. The CDR3 DNA follows: TGTGCCAGTAGTATTTTGACTGGCAGGGTCTATAGCAATCAGCCCCAGCATTTT.

This chain joins TRBV9 and TRBJ2-1, with TRBD1 matching over 8 bases. CDR1 SGDLS and CDR2 YYNGEE come from the germline V gene. With V trimmed by 4 bases and J by 10 bases, 16 bases remained unmatched. This CDR3 comprises 16 residues. The DNA of the CDR3 is TGTGCCAGCAGCATTTTTCAGGGGGCCCCCGGGCAGGAGCAGTTCTTC. It translates to CASSIFQGAPGQEQFF.

In DNA form, the CDR3 reads TGTGCCAGCAGTAGTAGCGTATCCTACGAGCAGTACTTC. Its protein is CASSSSVSYEQYF. The chain uses TRBV6-5 and TRBJ2-7; tentative D call: TRBD2 (5 bases). The CDR3 sequence is 13 residues long. Germline loops: CDR1 MNHEY, CDR2 SVGAGI. Trimming stripped 5 bases from V and 1 base from J, with 9 bases between.

The V and J genes are TRBV2 and TRBJ1-5; D perhaps matches TRBD1 (5 bases). The CDR3 spans 15 residues. The V end lost 5 bases, the J end lost 7 bases, and 18 bases lay between the germline ends. Germline values: CDR1 SNHLY, CDR2 FYNNEI. The CDR3 region has the DNA TGTGCCAGCAGTAACTCTATGCGGGGCGGCCAGCCCCAGCATTTT. Translated: CASSNSMRGGQPQHF.

V and J are TRBV11-2 and TRBJ2-3, with a possible D match to TRBD1 (5 bases). In germline, CDR1 is SGHAT, CDR2 FQNNGV. Trimming stripped 1 base from V and 2 bases from J, with 7 bases between. The CDR3 covers 14 residues. CDR3 region: CASSLVDNTDTQYF. The CDR3 DNA reads TGTGCCAGCAGCTTAGTGGACAACACAGATACGCAGTATTTT.

The chain has TRBV4-2 and TRBJ2-7; D is possibly TRBD2 (5 bases). Per germline, CDR1 LGHNA and CDR2 YNFKEQ. The ends were cut back, 0 bases at V and 3 bases at J, with 12 bases in the middle. This CDR3 comprises 15 residues. The CDR3 DNA is TGTGCCAGCAGCCAAGAGAGGGCCAGTCTCTACGAGCAGTACTTC. This codes for CASSQERASLYEQYF.

The CDR3 DNA is TGTGCCAGCAGCCCCAACTGCAATGAGCAGTTCTTC. Translating it yields CASSPNCNEQFF. The J gene is TRBJ2-1, the V gene TRBV28; D is undetermined. The CDR3 contains 12 residues. V lost 6 bases to trimming and J lost 6 bases, with 9 bases between them. In germline, CDR1 is MDHEN, CDR2 SYDVKM. The complete variable domain, with remaining parts taken from reference TRBV28 and TRBJ2-1, reads DVKVTQSSRYLVKRTGEKVFLECVQDMDHENMFWYRQDPGLGLRLIYFSYDVKMKEKGDIPEGYSVSREKKERFSLILESASTNQTSMYLCASSPNCNEQFFGPGTRLTVL.

V usage is TRBV5-4 and J usage is TRBJ1-2; D is possibly TRBD1 (6 bases). Germline CDR1 SGHNT, CDR2 YYREEE (reference sequence). This CDR3 spans 15 amino acids. With 4 bases removed from V and 0 bases from J, the gap between germline ends came to 13 bases. CDR3 region: CASSKGVLTNYGYTF. The CDR3 DNA is TGTGCCAGCAGCAAGGGGGTCCTGACTAACTATGGCTACACCTTC.

The chain combines TRBV6-6 with TRBJ2-1; D ambiguous. Trimming took off 2 bases at V and 0 bases at J, with 8 bases between the two ends. Germline V gene data show CDR1 as MNHNY and CDR2 as SVGAGI (reference sequence). The CDR3 has 15 residues. This CDR3 is CASSYGGSSYNEQFF. CDR3 in DNA: TGTGCCAGCAGTTACGGTGGTAGCTCCTACAATGAGCAGTTCTTC.

The chain recombines TRBV9 with TRBJ1-3; D remains ambiguous. The germline V and J ends were trimmed by 0 bases and 0 bases, with 7 bases remaining between them. Looked up from germline, CDR1 is SGDLS and CDR2 is YYNGEE. The CDR3 length is 15 residues. CDR3: CASSVVESSGNTIYF. DNA of the CDR3: TGTGCCAGCAGCGTAGTCGAGAGCTCTGGAAACACCATATATTTT.

The chain carries TRBV6-5 and TRBJ1-3; TRBD1 might be the D (5 bases). The germline V gene has CDR1 MNHEY and CDR2 SVGAGI. The CDR3 consists of 15 residues. V was shortened by 4 bases and J by 0 bases, with 10 bases between the two germline ends. The CDR3 sequence is CASSSRGYSGNTIYF. The CDR3, as DNA: TGTGCCAGCAGTTCCCGGGGGTACTCTGGAAACACCATATATTTT.